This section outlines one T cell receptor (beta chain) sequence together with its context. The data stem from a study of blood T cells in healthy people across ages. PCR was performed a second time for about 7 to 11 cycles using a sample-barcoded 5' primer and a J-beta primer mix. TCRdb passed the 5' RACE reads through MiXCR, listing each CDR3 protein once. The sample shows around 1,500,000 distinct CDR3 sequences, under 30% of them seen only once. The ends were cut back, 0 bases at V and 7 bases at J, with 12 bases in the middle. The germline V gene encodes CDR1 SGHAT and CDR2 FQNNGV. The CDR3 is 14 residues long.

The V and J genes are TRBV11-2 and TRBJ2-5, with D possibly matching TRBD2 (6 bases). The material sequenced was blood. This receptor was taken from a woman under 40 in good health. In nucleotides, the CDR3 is TGTGCCAGCAGCTTAGAGGCGGGACCGGGGACCCAGTACTTC. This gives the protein CASSLEAGPGTQYF.